The sequence of this T cell receptor beta chain was determined in a study of Ad26.COV2.S vaccination and SARS-CoV-2 variants. As for treatment: roughly 20 received Ad26.COV2.S at low or high dose, single or two shots; roughly five received placebo; per-sample allocation not given. Sampling was done on day 63 after the first vaccine or placebo injection. The repertoire was sequenced with immunoSEQ multiplex PCR; TCRdb's copy has only in-frame clones and lacks some. In the table there are around 450,000 clones, about 91% of which are singletons. This clone showed up just once. The CDR3 loop spans 14 amino acids. The V gene lost 3 bases and the J gene lost 0 bases, with 8 bases spanning the gap. Germline V CDR1 and CDR2: LGHNA, YNFKEQ.

This TCR was sampled from a person between 18 and 65 years old who received the Ad26.COV2.S COVID-19 vaccine or a placebo. Sequenced here: peripheral blood, sampled in a trial of Ad26.COV2.S vaccine versus placebo. The V gene is TRBV4-2, the J gene TRBJ2-5, with no clear D. CDR3 DNA: TGTGCCAGCAGCCACGGAGTTAACCAAGAGACCCAGTACTTC. Its translation: CASSHGVNQETQYF.